These 20 T cell receptor beta chains share one sample of origin, sequenced in a study of memory CD4+ T cells and cytomegalovirus serostatus. Single viable CD3+CD4+CD8-CD45RO+ cells were sorted as the memory CD4+ T cells. TCRdb's table, derived via immunoSEQ multiplex PCR, lists solely in-frame clones and lacks some. The sample includes about 100,000 clones, about 80% of them seen just once. Sequenced: memory CD4+ T cells from blood. The receptors shown here come from an adult in good health and CMV-seropositive.

This chain links TRBV27 with TRBJ2-1; TRBD2 is a possible D gene (6 bases). The CDR3 consists of 16 residues. Trimming removed 2 bases at V and 10 bases at J, with 21 bases between. Germline loops: CDR1 MNHEY, CDR2 SMNVEV (reference sequence). The CDR3 reads CASSLTAGSLSGEQFF. The CDR3 DNA reads as TGTGCCAGCAGTTTAACCGCGGGGTCTCTCTCGGGGGAGCAGTTCTTC.

This clone was observed a handful of times. This chain joins TRBV29-1 and TRBJ2-1, with TRBD1 matching over 9 bases. The CDR3 runs 11 residues. V lost 6 bases to trimming and J lost 8 bases; unmatched junction nucleotides: 2. CDR1 is SQVTM, CDR2 ANQGSEA, per germline. The CDR3 DNA follows: TGCAGCGTCGACAGGGGGTATGAGCAGTTCTTC. It codes for CSVDRGYEQFF.

This clone was detected a few times. The V and J genes are TRBV9 and TRBJ2-1, with D perhaps matching TRBD2 (6 bases). Per the germline V gene, CDR1 is SGDLS and CDR2 is YYNGEE. The germline V and J ends were trimmed by 4 bases and 9 bases, with 14 bases remaining between them. The CDR3 is 13 residues long. CDR3 loop: CASSRTGAVEQFF. The CDR3 DNA reads TGTGCCAGCAGCCGCACGGGAGCGGTTGAGCAGTTCTTC.

The chain uses TRBV5-1 and TRBJ2-7; TRBD2 matches 8 bases. V shed 3 bases, J shed 1 base, and the junction held 6 bases outside the gene matches. CDR3 length: 15 residues. CDR1 is SGHRS and CDR2 is YFSETQ in the germline V gene. The CDR3 coding sequence is TGCGCCAGCAGCTCGGGGGGGGACGGATCCTACGAGCAGTACTTC. Translated: CASSSGGDGSYEQYF.

This chain joins TRBV6-5 and TRBJ1-1, with D possibly matching TRBD1 (6 bases). The V gene's germline CDR1 is MNHEY and CDR2 SVGAGI. The ends were cut back, 5 bases at V and 5 bases at J, with 12 bases in the middle. This CDR3 is 13 amino acids long. The CDR3 bases are TGTGCCAGCAGTATACAGGGTTCGACTGAAGCTTTCTTT. This encodes CASSIQGSTEAFF.

This chain joins TRBV29-1 and TRBJ1-2, with D uncertain. Germline V CDR1 and CDR2: SQVTM, ANQGSEA. V dropped 1 base and J dropped 0 bases, with 6 bases sitting between them. The CDR3 is 13 residues long. The CDR3 coding sequence is TGCAGCGTTGAAGCAGGCCCTAACTATGGCTACACCTTC. Translation: CSVEAGPNYGYTF.

This clone was counted between two and nine times. The chain employs TRBV5-1 and TRBJ2-3; 7 bases align to TRBD1. The CDR3 is 15 residues long. With 4 bases clipped from V and 4 bases from J, the junction kept 9 bases outside the gene matches. Germline lookup yields CDR1 SGHRS and CDR2 YFSETQ. CDR3 coding DNA: TGCGCCAGCAGCCCAATCGGGCAGGGGGCAGATACGCAGTATTTT. Translated, it gives CASSPIGQGADTQYF.

The chain employs TRBV11-2 and TRBJ1-1; tentatively, D is TRBD1 (6 bases). V gave up 6 bases and J gave up 6 bases, with 23 bases separating them. The length of the CDR3 is 16 residues. Germline values: CDR1 SGHAT, CDR2 FQNNGV. The CDR3 DNA is TGTGCCAGCAGTCACAGCAGGGGCCTGGTTCACGCTGAAGCTTTCTTT. This encodes CASSHSRGLVHAEAFF.

A single count supports this clone. This chain joins TRBV28 and TRBJ1-2; no clear D gene. V gave up 6 bases and J gave up 1 base, with 18 bases separating them. This CDR3 has 16 amino acids. Per the germline V gene, CDR1 is MDHEN and CDR2 is SYDVKM. The CDR3 sequence is CASRKGTTTINYGYTF. CDR3 in DNA: TGTGCCAGCAGAAAGGGCACCACAACCATTAACTATGGCTACACCTTC.

The V and J genes are TRBV4-3 and TRBJ1-4, with D perhaps TRBD1 (6 bases). The germline V gene has CDR1 LGHNA and CDR2 YSLEER. The CDR3 contains 15 residues. The V and J ends lost 4 bases and 7 bases respectively, with 16 bases between them. The CDR3 here is CASSLRGGAGEKLFF. Written as DNA, the CDR3 is TGCGCCAGCAGCCTGAGAGGGGGAGCGGGTGAAAAACTGTTTTTT.

This rearrangement joins TRBV27 to TRBJ1-1, with 10 nucleotides matching TRBD1. Germline values: CDR1 MNHEY, CDR2 SMNVEV (reference sequence). The CDR3 is 18 amino acids. The trim removed 7 bases at V and 4 bases at J, leaving 18 bases unmatched. CDR3 nucleotide sequence: TGTGCCAGCACCCCCGGGACAGGGGTATCTTTTGGGGGCACTGAAGCTTTCTTT. Translation: CASTPGTGVSFGGTEAFF.

The chain employs TRBV5-6 and TRBJ1-3; the D is unclear. Germline V CDR1 and CDR2: SGHDT, YYEEEE. The CDR3 has 13 amino acids. Deletions cut 10 bases from V and 1 base from J, with 12 bases between. The chain's CDR3 is CAQRAVSGNTIYF. DNA of the CDR3: TGTGCCCAAAGGGCCGTGTCTGGAAACACCATATATTTT.

The CDR3 nucleotides read TGTGCCAGCAGCTTAGTTGGGAACGCGGGAGGGCCCCATGAGCAGTTCTTC. Translation gives CASSLVGNAGGPHEQFF. The J gene is TRBJ2-1, the V gene TRBV7-3; 9 bases are a match to TRBD2. The CDR3 consists of 17 residues. CDR1 is SGHTA, CDR2 FQGTGA, per germline. V lost 2 bases to trimming and J lost 8 bases; unmatched junction nucleotides: 13.

The chain uses TRBV10-3 and TRBJ1-1; D not certain. CDR1 and CDR2 (germline): ENHRY, SYGVKD. Trimming removed 7 bases from V and 3 bases from J, with 12 bases in between. This CDR3 has 13 residues. CDR3 sequence: CAITRTDYTEAFF. DNA of the CDR3: TGTGCCATCACCCGGACGGACTACACTGAAGCTTTCTTT.

The chain recombines TRBV14 with TRBJ2-1; 12 bases line up with TRBD2. Unmatched junction bases numbered 9, after V lost 2 bases and J lost 7 bases. The CDR3 is 17 amino acids. Germline V CDR1 and CDR2: SGHDN, FVKESK. The CDR3 spells CASSQMVLAGGRNEQFF. CDR3 sequence (DNA): TGTGCCAGCAGCCAAATGGTCCTAGCGGGAGGGAGGAATGAGCAGTTCTTC. The whole variable domain, filled in from reference TRBV14 and TRBJ2-1, reads EAGVTQFPSHSVIEKGQTVTLRCDPISGHDNLYWYRRVMGKEIKFLLHFVKESKQDESGMPNNRFLAERTGGTYSTLKVQPAELEDSGVYFCASSQMVLAGGRNEQFFGPGTRLTVL.

The chain carries TRBV6-5 and TRBJ2-3, with 9 bases aligning to TRBD2. The CDR3 totals 14 residues. The junction had 4 bases not matched to a gene; V was cut back by 8 bases and J by 1 base. Germline V gene sequence: CDR1 MNHEY, CDR2 SVGAGI. CDR3 coding DNA: TGTGCCAGCTCCTGGACTAGCGGCACAGATACGCAGTATTTT. This translates into CASSWTSGTDTQYF.

The chain is built from TRBV5-4 and TRBJ2-2; no firm D call. V was trimmed by 2 bases and J by 2 bases, leaving 10 bases between them. The CDR3 extends over 15 amino acids. CDR1 and CDR2 (germline): SGHNT, YYREEE (reference sequence). CDR3 sequence (DNA): TGTGCCAGCAGCTTTAATGGCGGCAACACCGGGGAGCTGTTTTTT. It encodes CASSFNGGNTGELFF.

V usage is TRBV5-5 and J usage is TRBJ1-5, with no clear D. The germline CDR1 and CDR2 sequences are SGHKS and YYEKEE (reference sequence). The CDR3 sequence is 14 residues long. Trimming pared 0 bases from V and 5 bases from J, leaving 9 bases between. In nucleotides, the CDR3 is TGTGCCAGCAGCTTGGTGTCCGAGGATCAGCCCCAGCATTTT. This sequence encodes CASSLVSEDQPQHF.

A remark on this clone: The junction shows a germline mismatch at one end, possibly a read error. The chain has TRBV7-9 and TRBJ1-1, with a tentative D call TRBD1 (5 bases). The germline gives CDR1 SEHNR, CDR2 FQNEAQ (reference sequence). The length of the CDR3 is 12 residues. This CDR3 reads CASSLGGEGSLF. The CDR3 bases are TGTGCCAGCAGCTTAGGCGGGGAGGGGTCCCTCTTT.

The sample holds one count of this clone. The chain couples TRBV19 to TRBJ1-1, with D unresolved. The ends were cut back, 1 base at V and 0 bases at J, with 18 bases in the middle. The length of the CDR3 is 18 residues. Per germline, CDR1 LNHDA and CDR2 SQIVND (reference sequence). The CDR3 DNA sequence: TGTGCCAGTAGTATAGTAGGGTTTCCGGAGGATATGAACACTGAAGCTTTCTTT. Protein sequence: CASSIVGFPEDMNTEAFF.